These 21 T cell receptor beta chains were sequenced from one sample in a study of blood T cell repertoires in COVID-19. The repertoire was sequenced with immunoSEQ multiplex PCR; TCRdb's copy has only in-frame clones and lacks some. The sample includes approximately 530,000 clones, 70% to 90% seen only once; the top ten take roughly 8%. The sequenced sample consisted of peripheral blood. The receptors originated from a woman aged 50 to 60 with COVID-19, enrolled during active disease.

This clone was detected once. This chain links TRBV12-3 or TRBV12-4 with TRBJ2-3; a weak D match, TRBD1 (5 bases). V gave up 5 bases and J gave up 4 bases, with 10 bases separating them. The CDR3 has 13 residues. In DNA form, the CDR3 reads TGTGCCAGCAGTCTGCAGGGTGCAGATACGCAGTATTTT. This translates into CASSLQGADTQYF.

This clone was seen a single time. The chain joins TRBV5-6 to TRBJ1-3, with D perhaps TRBD1 (6 bases). Trimming removed 4 bases from V and 2 bases from J, with 13 bases in between. Germline-derived CDR1 and CDR2 are SGHDT and YYEEEE. The CDR3 extends over 15 amino acids. The CDR3: CASSQSGGPGNTIYF. CDR3 in DNA: TGTGCCAGCAGCCAGTCGGGGGGCCCTGGAAACACCATATATTTT.

The rearrangement joins TRBV23-1 to TRBJ1-2; 10 positions agree with TRBD1. TRBV23-1 is classed as an ORF, of uncertain function. The CDR3 runs to 15 residues. V lost 8 bases, J lost 8 bases, and 14 bases stayed unmatched. The CDR3 DNA reads TGCGCCAGCCTACGATCCCGGGACAGGGGCGGCGGCTACACCTTC. As protein: CASLRSRDRGGGYTF.

The rearrangement joins TRBV10-3 to TRBJ2-5, with D maybe TRBD2 (6 bases). The CDR3 is made up of 13 amino acids. V dropped 10 bases and J dropped 2 bases, with 14 bases sitting between them. Germline lookup yields CDR1 ENHRY and CDR2 SYGVKD. CDR3 protein: CATSGGVQETQYF. DNA for the CDR3: TGTGCCACCTCAGGAGGGGTTCAAGAGACCCAGTACTTC.

The V gene is TRBV27, the J gene TRBJ1-5; tentative D call: TRBD1 (5 bases). Germline V lookup: CDR1 MNHEY, CDR2 SMNVEV (reference sequence). V was pared by 4 bases and J by 2 bases, with 21 bases between. CDR3 length: 18 residues. CDR3 loop: CASSSAGYQYKGNQPQHF. The CDR3 region has the DNA TGTGCCAGCAGTTCAGCAGGGTATCAATATAAGGGCAATCAGCCCCAGCATTTT.

The chain links TRBV10-2 to TRBJ1-1, with a tentative D call TRBD1 (5 bases). The germline gives CDR1 WSHSY, CDR2 SAAADI. The V end was cut by 6 bases, the J end by 1 base, with 9 bases between. This CDR3 spans 13 amino acids. DNA for the CDR3: TGCGCCAGCAGGCAGGGCCCGAACACTGAAGCTTTCTTT. This translates into CASRQGPNTEAFF.

This chain joins TRBV19 and TRBJ1-2; maybe TRBD1 (6 bases). Per germline, CDR1 LNHDA and CDR2 SQIVND (reference sequence). Trimming removed 2 bases from V and 4 bases from J, with 11 bases in between. The CDR3 is 14 residues long. The CDR3 nucleotides read TGTGCCAGTAGTATATCGGGGGGCACCTATGGCTACACCTTC. Its protein product is CASSISGGTYGYTF.

The genes are TRBV2 and TRBJ2-7; 8 positions match TRBD1. The ends lost 4 bases at V and 6 bases at J; junction bases unmatched: 8. Germline-derived CDR1 and CDR2 are SNHLY and FYNNEI. The CDR3 is 14 amino acids. CDR3 residues: CASSGETGVSEQYF. In DNA, the CDR3 is TGTGCCAGCAGTGGAGAGACAGGGGTCAGCGAGCAGTACTTC.

The chain recombines TRBV2 with TRBJ1-5; D not resolved. Germline V gives CDR1 SNHLY, CDR2 FYNNEI. Trimming took off 3 bases at V and 7 bases at J, with 10 bases between the two ends. This CDR3 comprises 13 residues. CDR3 residues: CASSDRAGQPQHF. As DNA, the CDR3 is TGTGCCAGCAGTGACCGGGCGGGACAGCCCCAGCATTTT.

The chain has TRBV6-1 and TRBJ2-7; D remains unclear. This CDR3 has 15 amino acids. The V and J ends lost 0 bases and 3 bases respectively, with 12 bases between them. CDR1 MNHNS and CDR2 SASEGT come from the germline V gene. The CDR3 DNA is TGTGCCAGCAGTGAAGCGGTGACAACAATCTACGAGCAGTACTTC. Its protein is CASSEAVTTIYEQYF.

The chain combines TRBV24-1 with TRBJ2-1, with TRBD2 matching 12 bases. The CDR3 is 17 residues long. The V and J ends lost 5 bases and 4 bases, in that order; junction bases with no gene match: 8. CDR1 and CDR2 from the germline V gene are KGHDR and SFDVKD. The CDR3 region has the DNA TGTGCCACCAGTGGGGCTAGCGGGGGGGTCTCATACAATGAGCAGTTCTTC. Its protein is CATSGASGGVSYNEQFF.

The genes are TRBV7-7 and TRBJ2-5; TRBD2 might be the D (5 bases). This CDR3 spans 15 amino acids. Germline CDR1 and CDR2: SSHAT and FNYEAQ (reference sequence). V was trimmed by 1 base and J by 1 base, leaving 10 bases between them. As DNA, the CDR3 is TGTGCCAGCAGCTTAGATTCGGGGTTCCAAGAGACCCAGTACTTC. Protein sequence: CASSLDSGFQETQYF. The full variable domain, completed using reference TRBV7-7 and TRBJ2-5, is GAGVSQSPRYKVTKRGQDVTLRCDPISSHATLYWYQQALGQGPEFLTYFNYEAQPDKSGLPSDRFSAERPEGSISTLTIQRTEQRDSAMYRCASSLDSGFQETQYFGPGTRLLVL.

This clone showed up just a few times. The gene calls are TRBV5-1 and TRBJ1-3; the D gene is possibly TRBD1 (5 bases). This CDR3 comprises 13 residues. Per the germline V gene, CDR1 is SGHRS and CDR2 is YFSETQ. V was pared by 8 bases and J by 2 bases, with 11 bases between. CDR3 region: CARVGGAGNTIYF. Here the CDR3 DNA reads TGCGCCAGAGTGGGAGGGGCTGGAAACACCATATATTTT.

This chain uses TRBV4-2 with TRBJ1-4; 9 nucleotides align to TRBD1. The CDR3 totals 15 residues. Per the germline V gene, CDR1 is LGHNA and CDR2 is YNFKEQ. J lost 7 bases, V lost 6 bases, and 9 bases had no gene match. The CDR3 region is CASSPLGTGSEKLFF. The CDR3 DNA sequence: TGTGCCAGCAGTCCTTTGGGGACAGGGAGTGAAAAACTGTTTTTT.

The rearrangement uses TRBV7-2 and TRBJ2-7, with 9 bases matching TRBD1. The CDR3 sequence is 16 residues long. V lost 5 bases and J lost 0; bases outside the gene matches: 8. Germline lookup yields CDR1 SGHTA and CDR2 FQGNSA. The CDR3 reads CASSRRQGVFSYEQYF. Written as DNA, the CDR3 is TGTGCCAGCAGCCGCCGACAGGGGGTGTTCTCCTACGAGCAGTACTTC.

J is TRBJ2-1 and V is TRBV30; D is uncertain. The CDR3 consists of 15 residues. The V end was cut by 0 bases, the J end by 1 base, with 10 bases between. Germline CDR1 is GTSNPN and CDR2 is SVGIG (reference sequence). CDR3 protein: CAWSVSPRSYNEQFF. CDR3 DNA sequence: TGTGCCTGGAGTGTATCCCCTAGGTCCTACAATGAGCAGTTCTTC.

CDR3 sequence reads: CASSFSPYEQYF. CDR3 nucleotide sequence: TGTGCCAGCAGCTTTTCCCCTTACGAGCAGTACTTC. The chain has TRBV5-5 and TRBJ2-7; D unresolved. V was cut by 2 bases and J by 4 bases, with 7 bases left in between. The CDR3 has 12 amino acids. Germline V gene lookup returns CDR1 SGHKS and CDR2 YYEKEE (reference sequence).

CDR3: CASSFPVGTGVTGELFF. The CDR3 nucleotides are TGTGCCAGCAGTTTCCCCGTAGGGACAGGTGTCACCGGGGAGCTGTTTTTT. This chain joins TRBV28 and TRBJ2-2; 8 bases are a match to TRBD1. The V gene end was trimmed by 3 bases and the J gene end by 4 bases; junction bases not matched to a gene: 10. The CDR3 length is 17 residues. Germline V gene data show CDR1 as MDHEN and CDR2 as SYDVKM.

The chain links TRBV5-4 to TRBJ2-3; 7 nucleotides line up with TRBD2. CDR1 SGHNT and CDR2 YYREEE come from the germline V gene (reference sequence). There are 17 residues in the CDR3. V shed 0 bases, J shed 2 bases, and the junction held 9 bases outside the gene matches. The CDR3 DNA follows: TGTGCCAGCAGCTTGGCCCGTCAACGGGGGGTCACAGATACGCAGTATTTT. This sequence encodes CASSLARQRGVTDTQYF.

The genes are TRBV5-1 and TRBJ1-4; 7 bases align to TRBD1. Trimming cost V 3 bases and J 5 bases; bases outside gene matches: 4. CDR1 is SGHRS, CDR2 YFSETQ, per germline. The CDR3 is 14 residues long. The CDR3 DNA is TGCGCCAGCAGCTCGGGACAGCCAAATGAAAAACTGTTTTTT. It encodes CASSSGQPNEKLFF. Filled out from reference TRBV5-1 and TRBJ1-4, the complete variable domain reads KAGVTQTPRYLIKTRGQQVTLSCSPISGHRSVSWYQQTPGQGLQFLFEYFSETQRNKGNFPGRFSGRQFSNSRSEMNVSTLELGDSALYLCASSSGQPNEKLFFGSGTQLSVL.

In this sample, this clone turned up once. This chain uses TRBV5-1 with TRBJ1-6; maybe TRBD1 (5 bases). Deletions cut 0 bases from V and 10 bases from J, with 14 bases between. The CDR3 length is 15 residues. The germline V gene encodes CDR1 SGHRS and CDR2 YFSETQ. The CDR3 DNA reads TGCGCCAGCAGCTTGGCCGATGGAGGGGCCTCACCCCTCCACTTT. Its translation is CASSLADGGASPLHF.